A selection of T cell receptor beta chains follows, all from one sample in a study of cytomegalovirus exposure and HLA in healthy donors. TCRdb's table, derived via immunoSEQ multiplex PCR, lists solely in-frame clones and lacks some. This sample carries hundreds of thousands of clones, around four fifths of them seen once, and the ten largest clones take roughly 0.75%. Sequences were obtained from PBMCs. All receptors derive from a boy aged 2 to 9 in good health and CMV-seronegative. Each CDR3 is given without its conserved first and last residue.

cdr3_length v_call cdr3_aa
14 TRBV5-4 ASTLASRGYTGELF
11 TRBV27 ATPGDRGREQF
10 TRBV2 ASRQATGELF
12 TRBV6-5 ASSYGDSNTEAF
9 TRBV29-1 SARSQETQY
18 TRBV11-2 ASSLEGLTGMRVGNQPQH
13 TRBV5-6 ASSPDRGINEKLF
13 TRBV5-4 ASSPQGDSGEKLF
11 TRBV30 AWRSGWDTEAF
13 TRBV5-1 ASSLERRDLDTQY
12 TRBV5-6 ASSLGVQGYGYT
11 TRBV25-1 ASSEFRGVEQY
11 TRBV10-1 ASSGTGDQGYT
14 TRBV4-1 ASSQSPGTGIRSYT
13 TRBV14 ASSQGQWMNTEAF
13 TRBV9 ASSAGQFPNEKLF
12 TRBV11-2 ASSLRGLNYGYT
9 TRBV29-1 SVETQAEQY
13 TRBV7-2 ASSLIASGGGEQF
14 TRBV19 ASSSNWGQKPDTIY
13 TRBV7-9 ASSLVAPRDTEAF
11 TRBV7-9 ASSLSGGTEAF